The 11 T cell receptor beta chains presented below share a single source sample, sequenced in a study of post-analysis software for immune sequencing data. For these receptors, no antigen is known. Unique molecular identifiers were built into the TCR beta cDNA libraries. Using its own MiXCR run on the PCR reads, TCRdb lists one record per CDR3 protein. The sample lists a few hundred thousand distinct CDR3 sequences, about 40% occurring once. Findings and caveats of the study: There were roughly five TRBV segments more frequent in patients than controls, and TRBV5-6, TRBV5-1 and TRBV20-1 were among them.

Source material: blood. The receptors were gathered from a girl aged 2 to 10 with multiple sclerosis.

The chain carries TRBV7-2 and TRBJ1-5, with D maybe TRBD1 (6 bases). The germline V and J ends were trimmed by 1 base and 7 bases, with 11 bases remaining between them. The CDR3 covers 14 residues. Germline-derived CDR1 and CDR2 are SGHTA and FQGNSA. This CDR3 reads CASSLEWGGQPQHF. The CDR3 region has the DNA TGTGCCAGCAGCTTAGAATGGGGGGGCCAGCCCCAGCATTTT.

Points on this clonotype: At one end, the junction sequence differs from germline, possibly due to a read error. The J gene is TRBJ2-3, the V gene TRBV28; D might be TRBD2 (5 bases). CDR1 and CDR2 (germline): MDHEN, SYDVKM. CDR3 length: 14 amino acids. As DNA, the CDR3 is TGTGCCTGCAGTTTAACGGCTAGCACCGATACGCAGTATTTT. Translating it yields CACSLTASTDTQYF. Complete variable domain (other parts from reference TRBV28 and TRBJ2-3): DVKVTQSSRYLVKRTGEKVFLECVQDMDHENMFWYRQDPGLGLRLIYFSYDVKMKEKGDIPEGYSVSREKKERFSLILESASTNQTSMYLCACSLTASTDTQYFGPGTRLTVL.

The DNA of the CDR3 is TGTGCCAGCAGCCAAGATTCGAGCGGTTATCAGCCCCAGCATTTT. Translation: CASSQDSSGYQPQHF. The chain links TRBV3-1 to TRBJ1-5, with D unclear. Trimming cost V 0 bases and J 5 bases, with 11 bases left between them. CDR3 size: 15 residues. Germline CDR1 is LGHDT and CDR2 is YNNKEL (reference sequence). The full variable domain, in which reference TRBV3-1 and TRBJ1-5 provide the parts outside the CDR3, is DTAVSQTPKYLVTQMGNDKSIKCEQNLGHDTMYWYKQDSKKFLKIMFSYNNKELIINETVPNRFSPKSPDKAHLNLHINSLELGDSAVYFCASSQDSSGYQPQHFGDGTRLSIL.

The chain joins TRBV5-1 to TRBJ2-1; D is possibly TRBD1 (5 bases). The CDR3 length is 22 residues. V was trimmed by 4 bases and J by 0 bases, leaving 32 bases between them. Germline CDR1 and CDR2: SGHRS and YFSETQ. The CDR3 is CASSLELRWTRHVKLSYNEQFF. CDR3 coding DNA: TGCGCCAGCAGCCTGGAGCTTAGATGGACAAGGCACGTCAAACTCTCCTACAATGAGCAGTTCTTC.

This sequence joins TRBV2 and TRBJ2-3; D is perhaps TRBD1 or TRBD2 (6 bases each). The CDR3 length is 14 residues. Trimming shortened V by 4 bases and J by 4 bases, and 12 bases separated the two germline ends. The germline CDR1 and CDR2 sequences are SNHLY and FYNNEI. CDR3 bases: TGTGCCAGCAGTGCGGAGGAGGGGGCAGATACGCAGTATTTT. Translation gives CASSAEEGADTQYF.

CDR3 sequence reads: CASGGKGGYNEQYF. DNA for the CDR3: TGTGCCAGCGGAGGGAAGGGGGGCTACAATGAGCAGTACTTC. The chain joins TRBV27 to TRBJ2-1; TRBD1 or TRBD2 may be the D gene (6 bases each). The closer fit of TRBJ2-7 to the DNA end suggests the J call may be wrong. Germline CDR1 MNHEY, CDR2 SMNVEV (reference sequence). The CDR3 extends over 14 amino acids.

This clonotype was picked up many times. V gene TRBV28 combines with J gene TRBJ1-5; D remains ambiguous. Germline assignment: CDR1 MDHEN and CDR2 SYDVKM. V was cut by 2 bases and J by 0 bases, with 11 bases left in between. This CDR3 region has 16 residues. The CDR3 DNA reads as TGTGCCAGCAGTTTACGGCAGAGGTATAGCAATCAGCCCCAGCATTTT. Translation gives CASSLRQRYSNQPQHF.

This clonotype was counted a few times. The chain has TRBV29-1 and TRBJ2-7; a possible D gene is TRBD2 (7 bases). V was pared by 5 bases and J by 4 bases, with 12 bases between. CDR1 and CDR2 (germline): SQVTM, ANQGSEA. The CDR3 extends over 12 amino acids. This chain's CDR3 is CSVLGGAYEQYF. The CDR3 DNA sequence: TGCAGCGTTCTGGGGGGGGCTTACGAGCAGTACTTC.

This clonotype was detected only a few times. The chain has TRBV29-1 and TRBJ1-2; TRBD1 matches at 7 bases. Germline CDR1 SQVTM, CDR2 ANQGSEA. V was pared by 0 bases and J by 4 bases, with 26 bases of the junction left unmatched. This CDR3 is built from 21 residues. CDR3 in DNA: TGCAGCGTTGAAGATCGATATTTAGAGCCAGGGGGGCGCGGTTTGGTCTATGGCTACACCTTC. Encoded protein: CSVEDRYLEPGGRGLVYGYTF.

Turning to this clonotype: Given a much more abundant clone one base away, this may be a read error. This chain links TRBV5-1 with TRBJ2-7, with TRBD1 matching 9 bases. Germline V lookup: CDR1 SGHRS, CDR2 YFSETQ. With 7 bases clipped from V and 6 bases from J, the junction kept 11 bases outside the gene matches. The CDR3 has 14 residues. The CDR3, as DNA: TGCGCCAGCGGCACCCGGACAGGGGAGGGCGAGCAGTACTTC. Translated: CASGTRTGEGEQYF.

This clonotype is a singleton in its sample. One end of the junction does not line up with germline, which may come from a read error. This chain connects TRBV5-6 to TRBJ2-7; D gene uncertain. Germline V gene data show CDR1 as SGHDT and CDR2 as YYEEEE. CDR3 size: 15 residues. The CDR3 loop reads CASTLGTVSSYEQYF. The CDR3 DNA reads as TGTGCCAGCACCTTGGGTACAGTGAGCTCCTACGAGCAGTACTTC.